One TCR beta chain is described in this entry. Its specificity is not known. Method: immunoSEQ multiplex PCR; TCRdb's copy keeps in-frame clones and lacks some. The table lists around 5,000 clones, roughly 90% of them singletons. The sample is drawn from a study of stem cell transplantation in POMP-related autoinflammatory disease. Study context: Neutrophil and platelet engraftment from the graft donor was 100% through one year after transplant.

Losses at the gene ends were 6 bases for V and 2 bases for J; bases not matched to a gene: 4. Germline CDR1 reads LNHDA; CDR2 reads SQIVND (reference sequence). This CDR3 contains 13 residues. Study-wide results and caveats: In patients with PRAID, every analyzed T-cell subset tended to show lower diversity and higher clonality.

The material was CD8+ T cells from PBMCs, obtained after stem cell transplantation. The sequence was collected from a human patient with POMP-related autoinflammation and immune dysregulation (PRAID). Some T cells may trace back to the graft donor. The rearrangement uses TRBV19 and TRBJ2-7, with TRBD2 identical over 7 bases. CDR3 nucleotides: TGTGCCAGTAGCGACGGGGGGACCTACGAGCAGTACTTC. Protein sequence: CASSDGGTYEQYF.